This TCR beta chain was sequenced during a study of prognosis after radiotherapy for stage I lung cancer (dated by TCRdb to the early 2020s). Some background on the complete study: About 20 stage I NSCLC patients were enrolled in Nanjing, China, between 2018 and early 2019. Stage I lung tumors that were newly diagnosed and primary were found in around 13 patients, while about 5 patients had oligometastatic NSCLC after surgical resection of the primary tumor. All patients were regarded as medically inoperable, because of comorbidities in about eleven patients and refusal of surgery in roughly seven patients. The cohort comprised 13 men and about six women with a median age of around 70 years, ranging from roughly 53 to 95 years. Tumor histology was squamous cell carcinoma in more than 5 patients and adenocarcinoma in more than 10. Using image-guided IMRT or VMAT, SBRT was delivered in 3 to 5 fractions at a biologically effective dose of at least 100 Gy. SBRT was not combined with any concurrent therapy in any patient. Distant metastases were developed by four of the 19 patients after SBRT, at a median of roughly 7 months, whereas no significant progression was observed in the other 15 patients. Peripheral blood TCR beta repertoires were profiled in stage I NSCLC patients before and after stereotactic body radiotherapy, and the study then linked these repertoires to distant failure. For each of the roughly 20 patients, one blood sample was taken before SBRT and one after, so the study sequenced around 40 samples in total.

The germline V gene supplies CDR1 KGHDR and CDR2 SFDVKD. Taken from cysteine to phenylalanine, the CDR3 has 16 residues. Only the CDR3 region is kept as DNA, spanning 48 bases read in frame from base 1. Trimming at the junction amounts to 3 bases on V and 5 bases on J, and the germline ends lie 16 bases apart. Two rounds of multiplex PCR were used to amplify the TCR beta CDR3 region from genomic DNA. In the first round of PCR, primers specific to each TRBV and TRBJ gene were used, and the primer sequences are filed in Chinese patent CN105087789A. The second PCR round used universal primers. The Roche High Pure PCR Template Preparation Kit was used to extract genomic DNA from frozen PBMCs. An Illumina HiSeq 3000 was used to sequence the libraries paired-end with 151 bp reads. The authors processed their data as follows. Raw reads lacking the multiplex PCR primer sequences were removed with CutAdapt. PEAR was used to merge high-quality paired reads into contigs. MiXCR assigned TRB V, D and J gene segments to each contig by aligning to reference sequences. CDR3 sequences were clustered by base quality and sequence similarity to remove sequencing errors. Diversity was measured as Shannon entropy normalized by the natural log of productive TCR sequence number. Clonality was computed as one minus the ratio of Shannon entropy to the natural log of the number of unique clonotypes. Progression-free survival cut-offs for repertoire metrics were chosen using the Youden index of ROC curves, with analyses run in R 3.5.3. TCRdb trimmed the raw reads at Q25, called clones with MiXCR and kept productive beta chains. Under each unique CDR3 protein, matching rows form one entry showing the most common genes and DNA. TCRdb's processing, not the authors' own work, is the source of the V and J calls. The sample includes about 14,000 distinct CDR3 sequences, with 50% to 60% observed a single time. About 25% of the sample lies in the top ten.

General study outcomes and caveats: Whether the expanded TCR clones were tumor-specific was not determined. Limitations of the study included a small cohort and short follow-up, and the study findings need independent validation. All reported P values were unadjusted for multiple comparisons. After SBRT, the number of unique TCR clones decreased (median around 9,400 before versus 6,500 to 7,000 after; Wilcoxon paired P=0.011). TRBV and TRBJ usage frequencies reportedly differed by metastasis status, in two V genes at baseline and in fewer than ten V and two J genes after SBRT. Post-SBRT Shannon entropy and its change from baseline were lower in patients who developed distant metastases; baseline Shannon entropy was not associated with metastases.

This clonotype was detected only a few times. Its antigen remains unidentified. There are no base qualities to consult, and no much larger clone falls within one base. A history of other malignancies or of prior chemotherapy or radiotherapy was absent in all patients, and node-negative disease was shown on CT and PET/CT in all patients. At each of two time points, roughly 6 milliliters of peripheral venous blood were collected in EDTA tubes. Ficoll-Paque Plus density-gradient centrifugation was used to isolate PBMCs. Right after collection, samples were kept at -80 degrees C until analysis. The receptor chain draws on TRBV24-1 and TRBJ2-1, with TRBD1 as a weak D call on 5 bases. The sample here was PBMCs, taken before or after stereotactic body radiation therapy (not recorded which). This TCR derives from a donor at least 50 years old with non-small cell lung cancer. The DNA sequence reads TGTGCCACCAGTGATAAGGGAAGGGGAAGAGACAATGAGCAGTTCTTC. Translated, it reads CATSDKGRGRDNEQFF.